A selection of T cell receptor beta chains follows, all from one sample in a study of blood T cell repertoires in COVID-19. The method was immunoSEQ multiplex PCR; TCRdb's version includes in-frame clones alone and lacks a portion of them. Of about 120,000 clones listed, over 70% were seen once; the top ten hold roughly 29%. Sequencing was performed on peripheral blood. Source of these receptors: a woman in her 70s with acute or convalescent COVID-19. Each CDR3 is given with its conserved first and last residue. D genes are given only for firm matches. Only some rows state a clone size, as once, few, many or a class for expanded clones.

J | D | size | V | CDR3 | DNA
TRBJ1-5 | TRBD1 | once | TRBV10-3 | CAISESGQGKNQPQHF | TGTGCCATCAGTGAGTCTGGACAGGGTAAGAATCAGCCCCAGCATTTT
TRBJ1-5 | - | - | TRBV7-8 | CASSSAGWLSNQPQHF | TGTGCCAGCAGCTCGGCAGGGTGGCTTAGCAATCAGCCCCAGCATTTT
TRBJ1-1 | - | - | TRBV5-5 | CASSLEGENTEAFF | TGTGCCAGCAGCTTGGAGGGGGAGAACACTGAAGCTTTCTTT
TRBJ2-1 | TRBD1 | - | TRBV18 | CASSPTPGQGKEQFF | TGTGCCAGCTCACCAACCCCCGGACAGGGAAAGGAGCAGTTCTTC
TRBJ1-2 | - | - | TRBV29-1 | CSVDRAGGYTF | TGCAGCGTTGACAGGGCTGGTGGCTACACCTTC
TRBJ2-1 | - | - | TRBV6-1 | CASSEVSAAYNEQFF | TGTGCCAGCAGTGAAGTATCAGCGGCCTACAATGAGCAGTTCTTC
TRBJ1-2 | - | - | TRBV27 | CASSHFSRDSGYTF | TGTGCCAGCAGTCACTTTTCCAGGGACTCTGGCTACACCTTC
TRBJ2-1 | TRBD2 | once | TRBV6-1 | CASSEDLAGDLFF | TGTGCCAGCAGTGAGGACCTGGCGGGGGATCTGTTCTTC
TRBJ1-1 | - | - | TRBV20-1 | CSASSPGVTEAFF | TGCAGTGCTAGTAGTCCAGGGGTTACTGAAGCTTTCTTT
TRBJ2-7 | TRBD1 | - | TRBV28 | CASSPGTGPLGQYF | TGTGCCAGCAGTCCCGGGACAGGACCTCTAGGGCAGTACTTC
TRBJ2-7 | - | - | TRBV5-1 | CASSPGDPYEQYF | TGCGCCAGCAGCCCAGGGGACCCCTACGAGCAGTACTTC
TRBJ2-2 | - | - | TRBV6-4 | CASSAEAGAAGELFF | TGTGCCAGCAGTGCCGAGGCGGGGGCAGCCGGGGAGCTGTTTTTT
TRBJ1-5 | TRBD1 | - | TRBV20-1 | CSASHPTGQIGNQPQHF | TGCAGTGCTAGTCACCCCACGGGACAGATAGGCAATCAGCCCCAGCATTTT
TRBJ2-1 | - | - | TRBV19 | CASSVGPNEQFF | TGTGCCAGTAGTGTGGGCCCGAATGAGCAGTTCTTC
TRBJ1-2 | TRBD1 | - | TRBV5-1 | CASSPDRGQYGYTF | TGCGCCAGCAGCCCGGACAGGGGGCAATATGGCTACACCTTC
TRBJ1-2 | - | - | TRBV28 | CASRGGSREYGYTF | TGTGCCAGCAGGGGGGGGTCTCGTGAGTATGGCTACACCTTC
TRBJ1-1 | TRBD1 | - | TRBV4-2 | CASSQDGGTGRATEAFF | TGTGCCAGCAGCCAAGACGGCGGGACAGGGAGGGCCACTGAAGCTTTCTTT
TRBJ2-3 | - | - | TRBV19 | CASSMRGQTTDTQYF | TGTGCCAGTAGTATGAGAGGACAAACCACAGATACGCAGTATTTT
TRBJ2-7 | - | - | TRBV6-5 | CASREGLGPYEQYF | TGTGCCAGCAGGGAGGGTCTGGGCCCCTACGAGCAGTACTTC
TRBJ2-1 | TRBD2 | once | TRBV7-9 | CASSRSGGANEQFF | TGTGCCAGCAGCCGTAGCGGGGGGGCCAATGAGCAGTTCTTC
TRBJ2-3 | - | - | TRBV6-6 | CASSNSFGVADTQYF | TGTGCCAGCAGTAACAGTTTCGGGGTGGCAGATACGCAGTATTTT
TRBJ1-1 | TRBD1 | - | TRBV5-1 | CASSLAQGVTEAFF | TGCGCCAGCAGCTTGGCCCAGGGGGTCACTGAAGCTTTCTTT
TRBJ1-6 | - | - | TRBV10-1 | CATSGGRSSYNSPLHF | TGCGCCACCTCCGGGGGTAGAAGCTCCTATAATTCACCCCTCCACTTT
TRBJ2-2 | - | - | TRBV5-1 | CASSNPRGGNAGELFF | TGCGCCAGCAGCAACCCTCGAGGGGGTAACGCCGGGGAGCTGTTTTTT
TRBJ1-6 | - | - | TRBV27 | CASTPTGYNSPLHF | TGTGCCAGCACCCCTACAGGATATAATTCACCCCTCCACTTT
TRBJ1-2 | - | - | TRBV4-1 | CASSQGLGAPYGYTF | TGCGCCAGCAGCCAAGGTCTGGGGGCCCCTTATGGCTACACCTTC
TRBJ1-4 | TRBD1 | - | TRBV5-1 | CASSLGQPNEKLFF | TGCGCCAGCAGTTTGGGACAGCCTAATGAAAAACTGTTTTTT
TRBJ1-6 | - | - | TRBV6-5 | CASSYVNVGGSPLHF | TGTGCCAGCAGTTACGTGAATGTCGGGGGGTCACCCCTCCACTTT
TRBJ2-1 | - | - | TRBV12-5 | CASGLGTGQANEQFF | -
TRBJ1-1 | - | once | TRBV6-5 | CASSYSIGGEAFF | TGTGCCAGCAGTTACTCGATTGGGGGGGAAGCTTTCTTT
TRBJ2-3 | - | once | TRBV18 | CASSLAEGGWGDTQYF | TGTGCCAGCTCACTCGCGGAGGGCGGCTGGGGAGATACGCAGTATTTT
TRBJ2-2 | - | - | TRBV28 | CASSLFQGGTGELFF | TGTGCCAGCAGTTTATTCCAGGGTGGCACCGGGGAGCTGTTTTTT
TRBJ2-1 | - | - | TRBV18 | CASSPGGGLTHEQFF | TGTGCCAGCTCACCGGGAGGCGGACTCACCCATGAGCAGTTCTTC
TRBJ2-7 | TRBD2 | - | TRBV5-1 | CASSASSGGTYEQYF | TGCGCCAGCAGCGCGTCTAGCGGGGGTACCTACGAGCAGTACTTC
TRBJ2-3 | - | - | TRBV5-1 | CASSLFTGGGTDTQYF | TGCGCCAGCAGCTTGTTTACAGGGGGGGGCACAGATACGCAGTATTTT
TRBJ2-6 | - | - | TRBV10-2 | CASREGGSGANVLTF | TGCGCCAGCAGGGAAGGGGGCTCTGGGGCCAACGTCCTGACTTTC
TRBJ1-6 | TRBD1 | few | TRBV7-9 | CASSLGQGVLYNSPLHF | TGTGCCAGCAGCTTAGGACAGGGGGTACTTTATAATTCACCCCTCCACTTT
TRBJ1-5 | - | - | TRBV6-5 | CASRSDSSNQPQHF | TGTGCCAGCAGATCAGACAGTAGCAATCAGCCCCAGCATTTT
TRBJ1-3 | - | - | TRBV19 | CASNVGGNTIYF | TGTGCCAGTAACGTCGGGGGAAACACCATATATTTT
TRBJ1-1 | TRBD1 | - | TRBV9 | CASSAGRGLRGTEAFF | TGTGCCAGCAGCGCAGGTAGGGGGCTGAGGGGCACTGAAGCTTTCTTT
TRBJ2-7 | - | - | TRBV6-1 | CASSEVAGSSYEQYF | TGTGCCAGCAGTGAAGTTGCGGGCAGCTCCTACGAGCAGTACTTC
TRBJ1-1 | - | - | TRBV5-4 | CASSLGQVNTEAFF | TGTGCCAGCAGCTTGGGACAGGTCAACACTGAAGCTTTCTTT
TRBJ1-1 | - | - | TRBV27 | CASSSNRDTEAFF | TGTGCCAGCAGTTCAAACAGGGATACTGAAGCTTTCTTT
TRBJ1-6 | - | - | TRBV28 | CASSLDRRPNYNSPLHF | TGTGCCAGCAGTCTAGACCGGCGTCCCAACTATAATTCACCCCTCCACTTT
TRBJ2-7 | - | - | TRBV9 | CASSPGWGGDEQYF | TGTGCCAGCAGCCCCGGGTGGGGCGGAGATGAGCAGTACTTC
TRBJ1-1 | - | - | TRBV7-2 | CASSLQGNTEAFF | TGTGCCAGCAGCTTACAGGGGAACACTGAAGCTTTCTTT
TRBJ2-7 | - | once | TRBV10-2 | CASSESTSLLRGQYF | TGCGCCAGCAGTGAGTCAACGAGCCTACTACGAGGGCAGTACTTC